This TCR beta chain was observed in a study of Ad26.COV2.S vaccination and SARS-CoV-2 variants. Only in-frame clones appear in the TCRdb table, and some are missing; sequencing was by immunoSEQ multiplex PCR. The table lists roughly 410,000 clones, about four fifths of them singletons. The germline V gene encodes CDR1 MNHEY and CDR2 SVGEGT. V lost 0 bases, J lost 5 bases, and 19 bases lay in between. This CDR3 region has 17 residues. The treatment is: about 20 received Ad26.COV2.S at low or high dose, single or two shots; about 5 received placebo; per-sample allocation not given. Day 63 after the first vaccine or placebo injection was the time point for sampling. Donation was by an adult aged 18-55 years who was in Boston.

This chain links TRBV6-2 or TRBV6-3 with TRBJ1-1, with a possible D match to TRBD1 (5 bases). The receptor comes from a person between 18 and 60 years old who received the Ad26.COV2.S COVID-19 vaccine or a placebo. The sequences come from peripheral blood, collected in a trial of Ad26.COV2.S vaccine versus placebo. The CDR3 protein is CASSYSKMEGVWTEAFF. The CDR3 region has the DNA TGTGCCAGCAGTTACTCGAAGATGGAAGGGGTATGGACTGAAGCTTTCTTT.